This T cell receptor (beta chain) was sequenced in a study of blood T cell repertoires in COVID-19. At the level of the study: Samples taken during acute and convalescent COVID-19 were collected in the United States, Italy and Spain. The analysed material was cDNA or gDNA that came from T cells, B-cell-depleted T cells, or PBMCs.

Germline CDR1 reads MNHEY; CDR2 reads SVGAGI. This CDR3 region has 13 residues. V was cut by 2 bases and J by 10 bases, with 9 bases left in between. Only in-frame clones appear in the TCRdb table, and some are missing; sequencing was by immunoSEQ multiplex PCR. The sample shows about 250,000 clones, around 83% of them seen only once. Sequencing was done on a sample of peripheral blood. The sequence derives from a man in his forties with active or convalescent COVID-19. The genes are TRBV6-5 and TRBJ1-6; the D is unclear. CDR3 residues: CASSYELRSPLHF. Here the CDR3 DNA reads TGTGCCAGCAGTTACGAGCTTAGATCACCCCTCCACTTT.